The 29 T cell receptor beta chains in this list originate from one sample, sequenced in a study of T cell repertoires in cytomegalovirus infection. TCRdb analysed the reads with MiXCR anew, one entry per CDR3 protein. Among about 500,000 distinct CDR3 sequences, 33% were seen once, and the ten largest hold 17%. These receptors lack a known antigen. The sequencing used cultured PBMCs, collected from culture after CMV antigen stimulation. The receptors derive from a human donor in good health (CMV status not recorded). Some clones in this sample may be carry-over from other donors' samples.

The V gene is TRBV4-1, the J gene TRBJ2-3; D gene ambiguous. This CDR3 is 15 amino acids long. CDR1 is MGHRA and CDR2 is YSYEKL in the germline V gene. V shed 0 bases and J shed 5 bases, with 12 bases lying between them. CDR3 in amino acids: CASSQDRTAQDTQYF. CDR3 DNA sequence: TGCGCCAGCAGCCAAGATAGGACCGCCCAAGATACGCAGTATTTT.

This clonotype turned up a few times. The chain employs TRBV28 and TRBJ2-3; 11 positions agree with TRBD2. After removal of 5 bases from V and 1 base from J, the junction contained 8 bases not matched to a gene. The CDR3 consists of 17 residues. Looked up from germline, CDR1 is MDHEN and CDR2 is SYDVKM. In DNA form, the CDR3 reads TGTGCCAGCAGTGCGTGGACTAGCGGGTTTCGCACAGATACGCAGTATTTT. The encoded protein is CASSAWTSGFRTDTQYF.

This clonotype was observed at least ten times. The V gene is TRBV7-2, the J gene TRBJ2-2; 9 bases align to TRBD2. The V and J ends lost 6 bases and 4 bases, in that order; junction bases with no gene match: 9. From germline, CDR1 is SGHTA and CDR2 FQGNSA. The CDR3 totals 16 residues. The DNA of the CDR3 is TGTGCCAGCAGAATTTATAGCGGGAGCGGCACCGGGGAGCTGTTTTTT. Encoded protein: CASRIYSGSGTGELFF. The full variable domain, rest sourced from reference TRBV7-2 and TRBJ2-2, is GAGVSQSPSNKVTEKGKDVELRCDPISGHTALYWYRQSLGQGLEFLIYFQGNSAPDKSGLPSDRFSAERTGGSVSTLTIQRTQQEDSAVYLCASRIYSGSGTGELFFGEGSRLTVL.

The chain employs TRBV12-3 or TRBV12-4 and TRBJ1-1, with unresolved D. V was clipped by 6 bases and J by 1 base, with 18 bases between them. This CDR3 is 16 amino acids long. In nucleotides, the CDR3 is TGTGCCAGCAGCCCCATCGGCGGGATTCGGAACACTGAAGCTTTCTTT. It codes for CASSPIGGIRNTEAFF.

The chain recombines TRBV6-2 or TRBV6-3 with TRBJ1-5; TRBD1 is a possible D gene (5 bases). Trimming left V 8 bases short and J 0 bases short, with 11 bases between. Germline CDR1 and CDR2: MNHEY and SVGEGT. This CDR3 is 14 amino acids long. In nucleotides, the CDR3 is TGTGCCAGCGTGGGGGGAAATAGCAATCAGCCCCAGCATTTT. Amino acids: CASVGGNSNQPQHF.

This clonotype has a count of ten or more. This chain connects TRBV7-9 to TRBJ2-1; no reliable D call. Germline CDR1 reads SEHNR; CDR2 reads FQNEAQ (reference sequence). Trimming removed 7 bases at V and 0 bases at J, with 10 bases between. The CDR3 consists of 14 residues. The CDR3 bases are TGTGCCAGCATGTTCCCGGCCTCCTACAATGAGCAGTTCTTC. Translation: CASMFPASYNEQFF.

This clonotype was detected ten times or more. This chain links TRBV7-3 with TRBJ2-5, with TRBD1 matching over 8 bases. Per germline, CDR1 SGHTA and CDR2 FQGTGA. Losses at the gene ends were 1 base for V and 1 base for J; bases not matched to a gene: 8. The CDR3 extends over 17 amino acids. DNA for the CDR3: TGTGCCAGCAGCTTAAGTATTCAGGGGGCGACCCAAGAGACCCAGTACTTC. Its translation: CASSLSIQGATQETQYF. The whole variable domain, filled in from reference TRBV7-3 and TRBJ2-5, reads GAGVSQTPSNKVTEKGKYVELRCDPISGHTALYWYRQSLGQGPEFLIYFQGTGAADDSGLPNDRFFAVRPEGSVSTLKIQRTERGDSAVYLCASSLSIQGATQETQYFGPGTRLLVL.

This clonotype was found a few times. This chain links TRBV6-2 or TRBV6-3 with TRBJ2-7; 7 bases agree with TRBD2. The germline CDR1 and CDR2 sequences are MNHEY and SVGEGT. V dropped 2 bases and J dropped 2; count of bases not matched to a gene: 12. This CDR3 region has 17 residues. The CDR3 DNA follows: TGTGCCAGCAGTTACGTTCCGGGAGGACCCCCTACCTACGAGCAGTACGTC. It encodes CASSYVPGGPPTYEQYV.

This clonotype showed up just a few times. This rearrangement joins TRBV7-2 to TRBJ2-3; 8 bases are shared with TRBD2. The CDR3 loop spans 14 amino acids. V trimming: 3 bases; J trimming: 7 bases; junction bases outside the gene matches: 6. Per germline, CDR1 SGHTA and CDR2 FQGNSA. The CDR3 DNA sequence: TGTGCCAGCAGCTTGGGGACTAGTGGTAATACGCAGTATTTT. Its translation is CASSLGTSGNTQYF. Full variable domain (missing parts from reference TRBV7-2 and TRBJ2-3): GAGVSQSPSNKVTEKGKDVELRCDPISGHTALYWYRQSLGQGLEFLIYFQGNSAPDKSGLPSDRFSAERTGGSVSTLTIQRTQQEDSAVYLCASSLGTSGNTQYFGPGTRLTVL.

This clonotype showed up many times. V and J are TRBV7-2 and TRBJ2-7; TRBD2 matches at 8 bases. The CDR3 runs to 18 residues. The J segment lost 3 bases and the V segment lost 1 base, leaving 14 bases of the junction unmatched. Germline V gene sequence: CDR1 SGHTA, CDR2 FQGNSA. CDR3 DNA sequence: TGTGCCAGCAGCTTAGGTTATCTTCGGTCACTAGCGGACTACGAGCAGTACTTC. It yields the protein CASSLGYLRSLADYEQYF. Together with reference TRBV7-2 and TRBJ2-7, the CDR3 gives the full variable domain: GAGVSQSPSNKVTEKGKDVELRCDPISGHTALYWYRQSLGQGLEFLIYFQGNSAPDKSGLPSDRFSAERTGGSVSTLTIQRTQQEDSAVYLCASSLGYLRSLADYEQYFGPGTRLTVT.

The chain joins TRBV20-1 to TRBJ1-1, with 8 bases that match TRBD1. Looked up from germline, CDR1 is DFQATT and CDR2 is SNEGSKA (reference sequence). The V and J ends lost 2 bases and 1 base, in that order; junction bases with no gene match: 3. This CDR3 region has 14 residues. In nucleotides, the CDR3 is TGCAGTGCTAGACAGGGGGCAGGGAACACTGAAGCTTTCTTT. Protein sequence: CSARQGAGNTEAFF.

In its sample, this clonotype was seen a few times. The V and J genes are TRBV12-3 or TRBV12-4 and TRBJ1-3; no clear D gene. This CDR3 has 14 amino acids. V was trimmed by 5 bases and J by 4 bases, leaving 12 bases between them. The CDR3 protein is CASSPRLTGNTIYF. The CDR3 DNA sequence: TGTGCCAGCAGTCCCCGACTCACAGGAAACACCATATATTTT.

This chain joins TRBV12-3 or TRBV12-4 and TRBJ2-7; D could derive from TRBD1 or TRBD2 (5 bases each). The CDR3 extends over 12 amino acids. The V gene lost 3 bases and the J gene lost 9 bases, with 12 bases spanning the gap. Here the CDR3 reads CASSLGRAGQYF. CDR3 nucleotides: TGTGCCAGCAGTTTGGGGCGGGCCGGGCAGTACTTC.

The V call is TRBV19, the J call TRBJ2-1, with D maybe TRBD1 (6 bases). V lost 5 bases and J lost 3, with 14 bases in between. CDR3 size: 15 residues. The germline V gene has CDR1 LNHDA and CDR2 SQIVND (reference sequence). CDR3 sequence reads: CASSPPDRLYNEQFF. The CDR3 DNA reads TGTGCCAGTAGTCCTCCAGACAGGCTCTACAATGAGCAGTTCTTC.

This clonotype was found a few times. The chain recombines TRBV19 with TRBJ1-1; possible D gene TRBD1, 5 bases. Germline lookup yields CDR1 LNHDA and CDR2 SQIVND (reference sequence). The CDR3 length is 14 residues. Trimming pared 3 bases from V and 5 bases from J, leaving 13 bases between. This chain's CDR3 is CASSMSQALTEAFF. The CDR3 nucleotides read TGTGCCAGTAGTATGTCACAGGCTCTGACTGAAGCTTTCTTT. Together with reference TRBV19 and TRBJ1-1, the CDR3 gives the full variable domain: DGGITQSPKYLFRKEGQNVTLSCEQNLNHDAMYWYRQDPGQGLRLIYYSQIVNDFQKGDIAEGYSVSREKKESFPLTVTSAQKNPTAFYLCASSMSQALTEAFFGQGTRLTVV.

This clonotype was seen a few times. This sequence joins TRBV7-9 and TRBJ1-1; D not resolved. CDR1 SEHNR and CDR2 FQNEAQ come from the germline V gene (reference sequence). The ends were cut back, 4 bases at V and 1 base at J, with 16 bases in the middle. This CDR3 region has 16 residues. In DNA, the CDR3 is TGTGCCAGCAGCTCATACCCCCGGGATGAGAACACTGAAGCTTTCTTT. Protein product: CASSSYPRDENTEAFF.

The chain joins TRBV4-3 to TRBJ2-3; 10 bases are a match to TRBD2. This CDR3 spans 17 amino acids. Germline trimming cut 0 bases from V and 4 bases from J; bases unmatched to any gene: 7. Germline V CDR1 and CDR2: LGHNA, YSLEER. The CDR3 here is CASSQEWLAGVADTQYF. CDR3 sequence (DNA): TGCGCCAGCAGCCAAGAGTGGCTAGCGGGAGTAGCAGATACGCAGTATTTT.

This rearrangement joins TRBV5-1 to TRBJ2-1, with TRBD2 matching 10 bases. The V and J ends lost 0 bases and 5 bases, in that order; junction bases with no gene match: 8. The CDR3 is 17 amino acids. From germline, CDR1 is SGHRS and CDR2 YFSETQ. This chain's CDR3 is CASSLAASGSRNNEQFF. The CDR3 DNA sequence: TGCGCCAGCAGCTTGGCGGCTAGCGGGAGTCGTAACAATGAGCAGTTCTTC.

This clonotype was recorded a few times. This chain connects TRBV2 to TRBJ2-1, with D possibly being TRBD1 (8 bases). Per the germline V gene, CDR1 is SNHLY and CDR2 is FYNNEI. Trimming shortened V by 3 bases and J by 13 bases, and 19 bases separated the two germline ends. There are 14 residues in the CDR3. The CDR3 nucleotides read TGTGCCAGCAGTGACCCACAGGGGGGGGTATCTCAGTTCTTC. Its translation: CASSDPQGGVSQFF.

The CDR3 sequence: CASSSPRAGTGELFF. The CDR3, as DNA: TGTGCCAGCAGCTCCCCTCGGGCCGGGACCGGGGAGCTGTTTTTT. The chain links TRBV11-2 to TRBJ2-2; D is unresolved. CDR3 size: 15 residues. Trimming took off 4 bases at V and 5 bases at J, with 14 bases between the two ends. Germline V lookup: CDR1 SGHAT, CDR2 FQNNGV.

This clonotype turned up a few times. This chain joins TRBV7-6 and TRBJ2-7; D perhaps matches TRBD1 (6 bases). The V end was cut by 5 bases, the J end by 5 bases, with 16 bases between. Germline CDR1 reads SGHVS; CDR2 reads FNYEAQ. This CDR3 is 14 amino acids long. DNA of the CDR3: TGTGCCAGCAGCCCCGGGACACAAAGTAACGAGCAGTACTTC. Protein: CASSPGTQSNEQYF.

The chain joins TRBV7-3 to TRBJ2-7; 7 nucleotides align to TRBD1. CDR1 and CDR2 (germline): SGHTA, FQGTGA. The V gene end was trimmed by 5 bases and the J gene end by 5 bases; junction bases not matched to a gene: 9. The CDR3 runs 14 residues. The CDR3 DNA is TGTGCCAGCAGCACGACTCGGGACAGCGACGAGCAGTACTTC. It translates to CASSTTRDSDEQYF.

This clonotype was seen a few times. The chain combines TRBV20-1 with TRBJ1-5; D might be TRBD1 (5 bases). This CDR3 is built from 14 residues. The ends were cut back, 6 bases at V and 0 bases at J, with 12 bases in the middle. Germline CDR1 is DFQATT and CDR2 is SNEGSKA (reference sequence). CDR3: CSATGTNSNQPQHF. CDR3 DNA sequence: TGCAGTGCAACCGGGACGAATAGCAATCAGCCCCAGCATTTT.

At least ten counts were recorded for this clonotype. The chain has TRBV7-8 and TRBJ2-1, with a weak D call TRBD2 (5 bases). The CDR3 spans 15 residues. Trimming stripped 5 bases from V and 0 bases from J, with 11 bases between. The germline CDR1 and CDR2 sequences are SGHVS and FQNEAQ. This chain's CDR3 is CASSHKRPSYNEQFF. CDR3 in DNA: TGTGCCAGCAGCCATAAGCGGCCCTCCTACAATGAGCAGTTCTTC. Full variable domain (outside the CDR3, taken from reference TRBV7-8 and TRBJ2-1): GAGVSQSPRYKVAKRGQDVALRCDPISGHVSLFWYQQALGQGPEFLTYFQNEAQLDKSGLPSDRFFAERPEGSVSTLKIQRTQQEDSAVYLCASSHKRPSYNEQFFGPGTRLTVL.

V usage is TRBV7-6 and J usage is TRBJ2-5; 7 bases fit TRBD2. J was trimmed by 2 bases and V by 2 bases; bases with no gene match: 8. Germline values: CDR1 SGHVS, CDR2 FNYEAQ. This CDR3 region has 16 residues. This chain's CDR3 is CASSLWGRELQETQYF. The CDR3, as DNA: TGTGCCAGCAGCTTATGGGGGAGGGAGCTGCAAGAGACCCAGTACTTC.

V gene TRBV29-1 combines with J gene TRBJ2-5; D call uncertain. Germline values: CDR1 SQVTM, CDR2 ANQGSEA. The CDR3 covers 12 residues. V lost 7 bases, J lost 5 bases, and 14 bases lay in between. The CDR3 region has the DNA TGCAGCGCCCGGTACCGCCGGGAGACCCAGTACTTC. Its protein is CSARYRRETQYF.

A few counts support this clonotype. This chain joins TRBV11-2 and TRBJ2-3, with D perhaps being TRBD1 or TRBD2 (5 bases each). The CDR3 totals 14 residues. Germline-derived CDR1 and CDR2 are SGHAT and FQNNGV. V was pared by 5 bases and J by 5 bases, with 14 bases between. Here the CDR3 reads CASSPVGVRDTQYF. CDR3 nucleotide sequence: TGTGCCAGCAGCCCTGTGGGGGTACGAGATACGCAGTATTTT.

This clonotype was counted a few times. The junction departs from germline at one end; a sequencing error may be responsible. The chain is built from TRBV19 and TRBJ1-1; D unresolved. The CDR3 has 8 residues. In germline, CDR1 is LNHDA, CDR2 SQIVND (reference sequence). CDR3: CGSGEAFF. CDR3 DNA: TGCGGTTCCGGTGAAGCTTTCTTT.

The chain combines TRBV28 with TRBJ2-2, with 8 bases that match TRBD1. Losses at the gene ends were 11 bases for V and 5 bases for J; bases not matched to a gene: 13. Germline assignment: CDR1 MDHEN and CDR2 SYDVKM. The CDR3 runs 15 residues. The chain's CDR3 is CAAQTGATGTGELFF. Here the CDR3 DNA reads TGTGCCGCCCAGACAGGGGCAACAGGAACCGGGGAGCTGTTTTTT.